The T cell receptor beta chain described here comes from a study of T cells in Graves' hyperthyroidism and ophthalmopathy. On the study more broadly: The authors collected peripheral blood at initial diagnosis, before any treatment. General study results and limits: The majority of expanded thyroid clonotypes above 0.001 also appeared in blood. In validation, the model predicted ophthalmopathy. These predictions came a median about 6.5 months before onset.

The V and J ends lost 7 bases and 1 base respectively, with 9 bases between them. The CDR3 runs 13 residues. CDR1 and CDR2 (germline): KGHDR, SFDVKD. Uncontrolled infection, other autoimmune disease, pregnancy or lactation disqualified patients from enrolment. TCR beta CDR3 regions were amplified from RNA. The primer set for the first-round RT-PCR of the TCR CDR3 was HTBI. TCRdb re-derived calls from the multiplex PCR reads in MiXCR, one entry per CDR3 protein. The table includes hundreds of thousands of distinct CDR3 sequences, 12% to 15% detected once. This clonotype was seen repeatedly, ten times or more. The antigen remains undetermined.

This clonotype was obtained from a woman between 40 and 50 years old with Graves' hyperthyroidism. Sequences were obtained from blood. This rearrangement joins TRBV24-1 to TRBJ2-5; D ambiguous. The CDR3, as DNA: TGTGCCACCAGCGGACGGCCCCAAGAGACCCAGTACTTC. Translating it yields CATSGRPQETQYF.